The 3 T cell receptor beta chains below were found in one sample sequenced in a study of blood T cell repertoires in COVID-19. TCRdb's table, derived via immunoSEQ multiplex PCR, lists solely in-frame clones and lacks some. The table includes 150,000 to 200,000 clones, around 81% detected once. The specimen sequenced was peripheral blood. The receptors were gathered from a man aged 60-69 years with active or convalescent COVID-19.

V is TRBV19 and J is TRBJ2-5, with D maybe TRBD2 (5 bases). This CDR3 comprises 14 residues. From germline, CDR1 is LNHDA and CDR2 SQIVND (reference sequence). Between the trimmed V and J ends, which lost 3 bases and 5 bases, there was a span of 13 bases. The CDR3: CASSISLALETQYF. CDR3 DNA: TGTGCCAGTAGTATTTCCCTAGCATTGGAGACCCAGTACTTC.

This clone occurred many times. The CDR3 sequence: CASTDGTGGSEQYF. The CDR3 DNA follows: TGTGCCAGTACAGACGGGACAGGGGGTTCCGAGCAGTACTTC. The chain uses TRBV19 and TRBJ2-7; 11 bases match TRBD1. V was pared by 7 bases and J by 6 bases, with 8 bases of the junction left unmatched. The CDR3 runs 14 residues. CDR1 LNHDA and CDR2 SQIVND come from the germline V gene (reference sequence).

The V and J genes are TRBV5-6 and TRBJ2-7, with D tentatively TRBD2 (6 bases). The V and J ends lost 2 bases and 6 bases respectively, with 9 bases between them. CDR1 is SGHDT and CDR2 is YYEEEE in the germline V gene. The CDR3 is made up of 12 amino acids. The CDR3 protein is CASSLLGSEQYF. In DNA form, the CDR3 reads TGTGCCAGCAGCTTACTCGGGAGCGAGCAGTACTTC. Drawing the rest from reference TRBV5-6 and TRBJ2-7, the complete variable domain is DAGVTQSPTHLIKTRGQQVTLRCSPKSGHDTVSWYQQALGQGPQFIFQYYEEEERQRGNFPDRFSGHQFPNYSSELNVNALLLGDSALYLCASSLLGSEQYFGPGTRLTVT.